A selection of T cell receptor beta chains follows, all from one sample in a study of Ad26.COV2.S vaccination and SARS-CoV-2 variants. The table came from immunoSEQ multiplex PCR; TCRdb's copy has only in-frame clones and leaves some out. Of fewer than 400,000 clones in the sample, almost 90% are singletons; the top ten hold approximately 5%. Source: peripheral blood, taken in a trial of Ad26.COV2.S vaccine versus placebo. The receptors derive from a person between 18 and 65 years old who received the Ad26.COV2.S COVID-19 vaccine or a placebo. The CDR3 runs from the conserved cysteine through the conserved F or W.

>TRBV18|TRBJ2-7
CASSPHLTGDYEQYF
>TRBV2|TRBJ1-2
CASTDIRQGYGYTF
>TRBV3-1/TRBV3-2|TRBJ1-2
CASRGVKNGYTF
>TRBV28|TRBJ2-1
CASSLSAGGLGDNEQFF
>TRBV6-6|TRBJ2-7
CASSRQGSPYEQYF
>TRBV5-6|TRBJ1-4
CASSSINEKLFF
>TRBV10-1|TRBJ1-1
CASSESRTAMNTEAFF
>TRBV7-9|TRBJ1-4
CASSLSVATNEKLFF
>TRBV12-3/TRBV12-4|TRBJ1-2
CASRWGHGYTF
>TRBV6-5|TRBJ2-3
CASSHRGAGTDTQYF
>TRBV25-1|TRBJ1-1
CASSESTWNTEAFF
>TRBV4-3|TRBJ1-1
CASSREGHTILSFGEAFF
>TRBV7-9|TRBJ2-3
CASSPPGVTTDTQYF
>TRBV12-3/TRBV12-4|TRBJ1-1
CASSLGPGQGAFF
>TRBV13|TRBJ1-2
CASSFGGNYGYTF
>TRBV6-2/TRBV6-3|TRBJ1-3
CASSFTATGAGNTIYF
>TRBV11-2|TRBJ2-6
CASSPLGWPSGANVLTF
>TRBV7-6|TRBJ2-1
CASSLVRVQPNEQFF
>TRBV11-3|TRBJ2-2
CASSLDSRLAGQTGELFF
>TRBV2|TRBJ2-5
CASSRGTGAGETQYF
>TRBV7-2|TRBJ1-1
CASSLARVRGSTEAFF
>TRBV11-2|TRBJ2-3
CASSLRVGTDTQYF
>TRBV6-1|TRBJ1-1
CASSDFGLGAVEAFF
>TRBV27|TRBJ2-2
CASSFLVRGIGGELFF
>TRBV2|TRBJ2-5
CASSPGTGVLETQYF
>TRBV3-1/TRBV3-2|TRBJ2-5
CASSPWDIQETQYF
>TRBV5-1|TRBJ2-1
CASSLNKLAGAGNEQFF
>TRBV5-5|TRBJ1-1
CASLGDPGRDFTEAFF
>TRBV11-3|TRBJ2-3
CASVPPGQERVDTQYF
>TRBV19|TRBJ1-5
CASSIEGRSNQPQHF
>TRBV28|TRBJ1-3
CASSSVPGQGNTIYF
>TRBV24-1|TRBJ2-1
CATSDISGSHNEQFF
>TRBV2|TRBJ1-5
CASSGGVSNQPQHF
>TRBV5-1|TRBJ2-3
CASSFSGPGQGLGTQYF
>TRBV11-3|TRBJ2-3
CASTHPVSRDTQYF
>TRBV7-2|TRBJ1-6
CASSLVGGQGSGSPLHF
>TRBV29-1|TRBJ2-2
CSVRSVGAQNTGELFF
>TRBV20-1|TRBJ1-4
CSASKGTLNEKLFF
>TRBV29-1|TRBJ1-2
CSALAGDNYGYTF
>TRBV19|TRBJ1-5
CASSRQGNQPQHF
>TRBV9|TRBJ2-7
CASSVGLYSYEQYF
>TRBV2|TRBJ1-1
CASRSGSVGDEAFF
>TRBV19|TRBJ2-2
CASSLALTGELFF
>TRBV6-6|TRBJ1-1
CASSGHMGVEAFF
>TRBV19|TRBJ1-2
CASSATGTAYGYTF
>TRBV18|TRBJ2-2
CASSPLIYGETGELFF
>TRBV18|TRBJ1-2
CASSQGQGTYGYTF
>TRBV5-1|TRBJ1-4
CASSLTGREEKLFF
>TRBV29-1|TRBJ1-2
CSVEGPGGYYGYTF
>TRBV2|TRBJ1-4
CASRQTPNEKLFF
>TRBV7-3|TRBJ1-2
CASSLRPNYGYTF
>TRBV28|TRBJ1-5
CASSLLSQPQHF
>TRBV19|TRBJ1-5
CASTILPDNRPQHF
>TRBV2|TRBJ2-6
CASSEGAGANVLTF
>TRBV25-1|TRBJ2-7
CASSDPGELNEQYF